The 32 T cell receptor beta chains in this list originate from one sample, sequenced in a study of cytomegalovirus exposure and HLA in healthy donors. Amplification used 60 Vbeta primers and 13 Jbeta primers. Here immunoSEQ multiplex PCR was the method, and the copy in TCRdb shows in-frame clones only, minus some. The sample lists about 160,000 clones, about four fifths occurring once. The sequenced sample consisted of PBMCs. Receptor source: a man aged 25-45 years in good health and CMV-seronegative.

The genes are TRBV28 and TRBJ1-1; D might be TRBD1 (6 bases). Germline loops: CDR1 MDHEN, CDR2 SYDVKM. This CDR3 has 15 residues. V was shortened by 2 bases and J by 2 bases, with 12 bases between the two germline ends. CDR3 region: CASSLPGHFNTEAFF. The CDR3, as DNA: TGTGCCAGCAGTTTACCGGGACACTTCAACACTGAAGCTTTCTTT.

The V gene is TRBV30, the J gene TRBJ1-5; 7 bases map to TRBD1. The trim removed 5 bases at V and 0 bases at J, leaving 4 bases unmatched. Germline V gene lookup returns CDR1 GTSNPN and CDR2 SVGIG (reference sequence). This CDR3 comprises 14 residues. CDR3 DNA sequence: TGTGCCTGGGCAGGGGGTAATAGCAATCAGCCCCAGCATTTT. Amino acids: CAWAGGNSNQPQHF.

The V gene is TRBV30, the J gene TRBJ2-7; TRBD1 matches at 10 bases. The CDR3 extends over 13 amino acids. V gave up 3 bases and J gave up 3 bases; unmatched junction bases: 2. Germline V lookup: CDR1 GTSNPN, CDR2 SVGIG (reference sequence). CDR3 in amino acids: CAWRDRGYYEQYF. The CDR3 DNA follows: TGTGCCTGGAGGGACAGGGGGTACTACGAGCAGTACTTC.

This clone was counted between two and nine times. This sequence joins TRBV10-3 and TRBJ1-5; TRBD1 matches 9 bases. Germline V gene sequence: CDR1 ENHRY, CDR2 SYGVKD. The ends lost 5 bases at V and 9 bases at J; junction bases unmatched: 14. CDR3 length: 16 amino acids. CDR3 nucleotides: TGTGCCATCAGTTCCAGGTGGGACAGGGCGGGGCGGCCCCAGCATTTT. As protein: CAISSRWDRAGRPQHF.

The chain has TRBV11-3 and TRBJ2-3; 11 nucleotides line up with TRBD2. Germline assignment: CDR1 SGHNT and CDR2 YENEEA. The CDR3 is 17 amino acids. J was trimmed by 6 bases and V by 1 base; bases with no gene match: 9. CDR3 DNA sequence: TGTGCCAGCAGCTTAGGTCGGGTAGCGGGAGGGCCCGATACGCAGTATTTT. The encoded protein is CASSLGRVAGGPDTQYF.

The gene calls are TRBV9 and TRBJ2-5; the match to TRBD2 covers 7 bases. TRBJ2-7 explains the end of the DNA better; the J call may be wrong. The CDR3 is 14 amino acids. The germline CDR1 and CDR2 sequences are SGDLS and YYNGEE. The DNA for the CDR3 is TGTGCCAGCAGCGTAGTGGGAGGGGCACACGAGCAGTACTTC. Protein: CASSVVGGAHEQYF.

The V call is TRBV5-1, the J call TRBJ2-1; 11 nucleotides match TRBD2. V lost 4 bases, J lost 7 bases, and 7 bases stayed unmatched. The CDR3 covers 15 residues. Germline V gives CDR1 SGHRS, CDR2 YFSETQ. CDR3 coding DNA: TGCGCCAGCAGCAAACGACTAGCGGGGATTAATGAGCAGTTCTTC. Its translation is CASSKRLAGINEQFF.

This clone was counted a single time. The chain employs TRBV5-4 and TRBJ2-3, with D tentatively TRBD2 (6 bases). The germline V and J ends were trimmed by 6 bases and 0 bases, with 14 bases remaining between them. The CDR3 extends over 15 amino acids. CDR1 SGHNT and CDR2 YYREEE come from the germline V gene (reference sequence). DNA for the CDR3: TGTGCCAGCACTTCCGGGGGTCCTAGCACAGATACGCAGTATTTT. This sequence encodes CASTSGGPSTDTQYF. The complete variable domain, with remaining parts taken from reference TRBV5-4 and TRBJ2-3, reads ETGVTQSPTHLIKTRGQQVTLRCSSQSGHNTVSWYQQALGQGPQFIFQYYREEENGRGNFPPRFSGLQFPNYSSELNVNALELDDSALYLCASTSGGPSTDTQYFGPGTRLTVL.

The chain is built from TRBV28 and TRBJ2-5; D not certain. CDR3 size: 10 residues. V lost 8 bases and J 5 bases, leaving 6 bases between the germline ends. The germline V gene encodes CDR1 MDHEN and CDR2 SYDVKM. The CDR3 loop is CASSLETQYF. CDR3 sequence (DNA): TGTGCCAGCTCCTTGGAGACCCAGTACTTC.

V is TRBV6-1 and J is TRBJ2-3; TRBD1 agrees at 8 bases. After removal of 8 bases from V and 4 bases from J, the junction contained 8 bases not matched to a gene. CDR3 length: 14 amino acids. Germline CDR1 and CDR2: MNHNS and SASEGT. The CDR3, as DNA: TGTGCCAGCGCGGGACAGGTGCAGTCAGATACGCAGTATTTT. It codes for CASAGQVQSDTQYF.

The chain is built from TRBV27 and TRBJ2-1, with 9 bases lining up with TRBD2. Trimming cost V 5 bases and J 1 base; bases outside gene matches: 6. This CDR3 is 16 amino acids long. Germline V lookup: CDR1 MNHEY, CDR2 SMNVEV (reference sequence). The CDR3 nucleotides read TGTGCCAGCAGTAGCTATAGCGGGGGATCCTACAATGAGCAGTTCTTC. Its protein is CASSSYSGGSYNEQFF.

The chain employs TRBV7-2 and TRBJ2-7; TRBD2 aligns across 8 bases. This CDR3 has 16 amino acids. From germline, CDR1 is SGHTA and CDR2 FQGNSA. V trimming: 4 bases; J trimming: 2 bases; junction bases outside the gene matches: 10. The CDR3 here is CASSSRRGSGTYEQYF. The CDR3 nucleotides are TGTGCCAGCAGCTCCCGGAGAGGTAGCGGGACCTACGAGCAGTACTTC. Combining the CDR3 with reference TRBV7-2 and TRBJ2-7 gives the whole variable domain GAGVSQSPSNKVTEKGKDVELRCDPISGHTALYWYRQSLGQGLEFLIYFQGNSAPDKSGLPSDRFSAERTGGSVSTLTIQRTQQEDSAVYLCASSSRRGSGTYEQYFGPGTRLTVT.

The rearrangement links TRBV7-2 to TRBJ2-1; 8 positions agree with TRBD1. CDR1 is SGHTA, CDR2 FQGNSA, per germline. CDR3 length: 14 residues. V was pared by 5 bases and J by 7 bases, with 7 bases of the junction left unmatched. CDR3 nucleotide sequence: TGTGCCAGCAGCCCCCCCTACAGGGGGAATGAGCAGTTCTTC. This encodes CASSPPYRGNEQFF.

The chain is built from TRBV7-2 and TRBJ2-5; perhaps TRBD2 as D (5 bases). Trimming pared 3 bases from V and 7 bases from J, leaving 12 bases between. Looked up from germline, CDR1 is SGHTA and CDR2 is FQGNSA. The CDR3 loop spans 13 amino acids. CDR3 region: CASSFTGSWTQYF. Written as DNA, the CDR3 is TGTGCCAGCAGCTTTACGGGGTCATGGACCCAGTACTTC.

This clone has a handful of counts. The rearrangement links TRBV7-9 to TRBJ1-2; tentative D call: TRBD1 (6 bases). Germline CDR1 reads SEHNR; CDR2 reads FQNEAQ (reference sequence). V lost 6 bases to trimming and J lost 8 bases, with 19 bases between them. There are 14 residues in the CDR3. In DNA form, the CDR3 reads TGTGCCAGCAGTACGACCAATACAGGGCTAGGCTACACCTTC. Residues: CASSTTNTGLGYTF.

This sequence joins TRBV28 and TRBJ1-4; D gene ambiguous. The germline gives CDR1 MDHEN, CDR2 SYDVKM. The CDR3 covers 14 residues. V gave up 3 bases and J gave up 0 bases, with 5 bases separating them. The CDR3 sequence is CASSFTATNEKLFF. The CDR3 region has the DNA TGTGCCAGCAGTTTTACGGCAACTAATGAAAAACTGTTTTTT.

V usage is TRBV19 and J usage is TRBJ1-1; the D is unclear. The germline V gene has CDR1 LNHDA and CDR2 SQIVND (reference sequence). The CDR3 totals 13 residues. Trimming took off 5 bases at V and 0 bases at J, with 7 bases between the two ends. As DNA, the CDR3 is TGTGCCAGTAGTTACAGTTTGAACACTGAAGCTTTCTTT. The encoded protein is CASSYSLNTEAFF.

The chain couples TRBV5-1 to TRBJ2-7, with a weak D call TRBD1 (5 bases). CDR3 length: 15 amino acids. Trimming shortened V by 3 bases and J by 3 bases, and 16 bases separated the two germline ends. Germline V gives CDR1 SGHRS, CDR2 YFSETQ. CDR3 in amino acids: CASSYLVGQGYEQYF. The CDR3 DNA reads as TGCGCCAGCAGCTATCTCGTCGGGCAGGGCTACGAGCAGTACTTC.

The CDR3 bases are TGTGCCAGCAGTTTACTCGGGACAAGGGACGGCTACACCTTC. It yields the protein CASSLLGTRDGYTF. This chain links TRBV28 with TRBJ1-2; possible D gene TRBD1, 6 bases. The germline CDR1 and CDR2 sequences are MDHEN and SYDVKM. CDR3 length: 14 amino acids. Trimming took off 2 bases at V and 8 bases at J, with 15 bases between the two ends.

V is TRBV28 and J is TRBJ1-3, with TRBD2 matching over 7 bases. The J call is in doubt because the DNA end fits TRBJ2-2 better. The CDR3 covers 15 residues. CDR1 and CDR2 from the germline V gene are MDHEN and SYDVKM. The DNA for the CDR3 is TGTGCCAGCAGTTTGAGCGGGGAGAACACCGGGGAGCTGTTTTTT. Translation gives CASSLSGENTGELFF.

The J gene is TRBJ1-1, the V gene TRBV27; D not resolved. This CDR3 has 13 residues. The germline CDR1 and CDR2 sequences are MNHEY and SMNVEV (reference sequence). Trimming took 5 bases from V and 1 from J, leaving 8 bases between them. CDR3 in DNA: TGTGCCAGCAGTATCGGGAGGAACACTGAAGCTTTCTTT. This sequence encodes CASSIGRNTEAFF.

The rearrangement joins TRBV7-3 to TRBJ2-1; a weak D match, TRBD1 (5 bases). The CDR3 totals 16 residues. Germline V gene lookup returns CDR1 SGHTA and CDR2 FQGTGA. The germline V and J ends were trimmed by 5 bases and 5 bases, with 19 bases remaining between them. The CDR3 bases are TGTGCCAGCAGCCTTCTCCACGGGCAGGGTAACAATGAGCAGTTCTTC. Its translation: CASSLLHGQGNNEQFF.

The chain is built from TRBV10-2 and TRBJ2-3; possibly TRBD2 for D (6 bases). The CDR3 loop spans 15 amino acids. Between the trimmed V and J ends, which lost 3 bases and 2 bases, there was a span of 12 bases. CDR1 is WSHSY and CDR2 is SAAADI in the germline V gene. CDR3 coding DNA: TGCGCCAGCAGTGACGGGCTAGCGATCACAGATACGCAGTATTTT. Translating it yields CASSDGLAITDTQYF.

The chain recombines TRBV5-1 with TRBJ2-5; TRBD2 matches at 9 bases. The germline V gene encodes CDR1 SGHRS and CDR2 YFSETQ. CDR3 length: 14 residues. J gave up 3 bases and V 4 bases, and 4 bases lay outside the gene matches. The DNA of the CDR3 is TGCGCCAGCAGCCTAGGGACTAGCAAAGAGACCCAGTACTTC. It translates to CASSLGTSKETQYF.

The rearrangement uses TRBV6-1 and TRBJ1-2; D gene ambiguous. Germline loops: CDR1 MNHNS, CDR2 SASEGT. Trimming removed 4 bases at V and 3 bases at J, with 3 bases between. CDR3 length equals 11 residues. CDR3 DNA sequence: TGTGCCAGCAGTGTCGACTATGGCTACACCTTC. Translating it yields CASSVDYGYTF.

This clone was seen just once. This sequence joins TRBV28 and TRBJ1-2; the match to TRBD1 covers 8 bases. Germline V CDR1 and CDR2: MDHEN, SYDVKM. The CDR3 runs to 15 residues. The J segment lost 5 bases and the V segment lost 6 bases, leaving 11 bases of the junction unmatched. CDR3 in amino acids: CASRRGDRGVYGYTF. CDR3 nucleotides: TGTGCCAGCAGAAGGGGCGACAGGGGAGTATATGGCTACACCTTC.

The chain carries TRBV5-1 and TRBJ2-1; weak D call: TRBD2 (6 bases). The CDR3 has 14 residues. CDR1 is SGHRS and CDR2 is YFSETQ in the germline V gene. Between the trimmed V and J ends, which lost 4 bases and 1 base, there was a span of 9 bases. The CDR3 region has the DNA TGCGCCAGCAGCGGCGGGGTTTCCTACAATGAGCAGTTCTTC. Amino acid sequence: CASSGGVSYNEQFF.

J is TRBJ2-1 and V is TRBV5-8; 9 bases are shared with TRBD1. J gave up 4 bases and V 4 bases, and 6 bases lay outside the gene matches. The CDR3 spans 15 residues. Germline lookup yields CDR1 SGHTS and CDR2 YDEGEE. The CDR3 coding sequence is TGTGCCAGCAGCACTCCCGGGACAGGGTACAATGAGCAGTTCTTC. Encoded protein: CASSTPGTGYNEQFF.

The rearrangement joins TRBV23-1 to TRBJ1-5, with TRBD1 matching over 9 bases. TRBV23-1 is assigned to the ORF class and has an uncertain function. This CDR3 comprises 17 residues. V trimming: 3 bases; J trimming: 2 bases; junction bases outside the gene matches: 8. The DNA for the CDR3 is TGCGCCAGCAGTCATCCCGAGGGGGACAGGGGCAATCAGCCCCAGCATTTT. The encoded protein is CASSHPEGDRGNQPQHF.

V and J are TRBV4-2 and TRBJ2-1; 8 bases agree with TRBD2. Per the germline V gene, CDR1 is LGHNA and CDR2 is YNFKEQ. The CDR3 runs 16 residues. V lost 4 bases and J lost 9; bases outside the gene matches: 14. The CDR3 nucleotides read TGTGCCAGCAGCCCCCAGGTTAGGGCGGGAGGTCTTGAGCAGTTCTTC. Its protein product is CASSPQVRAGGLEQFF.

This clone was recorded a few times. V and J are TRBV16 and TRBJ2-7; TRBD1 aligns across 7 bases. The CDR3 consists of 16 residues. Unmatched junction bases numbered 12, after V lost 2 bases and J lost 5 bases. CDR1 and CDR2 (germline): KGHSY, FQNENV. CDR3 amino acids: CASSQGPGQASNEQYF. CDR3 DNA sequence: TGTGCCAGCAGCCAAGGACCTGGACAGGCTTCTAACGAGCAGTACTTC.

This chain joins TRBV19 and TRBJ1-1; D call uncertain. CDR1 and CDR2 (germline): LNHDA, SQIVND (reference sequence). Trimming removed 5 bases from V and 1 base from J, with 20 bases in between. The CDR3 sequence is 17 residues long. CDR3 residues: CASSLQNRYSGNTEAFF. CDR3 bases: TGTGCCAGTAGTCTGCAGAACCGATACTCGGGGAACACTGAAGCTTTCTTT.